What follows are 26 T cell receptor beta chains derived from one specimen sequenced in a study of blood T cells in healthy people across ages. The authors ran a second PCR of roughly 6 to 12 cycles using a sample-barcoded 5' primer and a J-beta primer mix. TCRdb reprocessed the 5' RACE reads with MiXCR, giving one entry per CDR3 protein. The table records 500,000 to 700,000 distinct CDR3 sequences, about 30% of them present only once. Sequences were obtained from blood. All receptors derive from a woman of 80 years or more in good health.

This chain links TRBV20-1 with TRBJ2-7, with D perhaps being TRBD1 or TRBD2 (5 bases each). The CDR3 is 14 residues long. CDR1 and CDR2 (germline): DFQATT, SNEGSKA (reference sequence). Trimming removed 3 bases at V and 2 bases at J, with 14 bases between. CDR3 bases: TGCAGTGCTAGTGGGGACGCTTTTGCCTACGAGCAGTACTTC. Translating it yields CSASGDAFAYEQYF.

The sample holds a few counts of this clonotype. The chain joins TRBV2 to TRBJ1-2, with D possibly being TRBD1 (5 bases). V lost 10 bases and J 4 bases, leaving 16 bases between the germline ends. The germline V gene has CDR1 SNHLY and CDR2 FYNNEI. The CDR3 is 13 amino acids. The DNA for the CDR3 is TGTGCCATCGGACCGGAGGGGACCTATGGCTACACCTTC. It translates to CAIGPEGTYGYTF.

This clonotype was observed many times. It may be a read error: a sequence one base away is much more abundant. The V gene is TRBV14, the J gene TRBJ2-1; D assignment may be TRBD1 or TRBD2 (6 bases each). The J call may not be correct, given that the DNA end is closer to TRBJ2-7. The CDR3 has 15 residues. Germline-derived CDR1 and CDR2 are SGHDN and FVKESK. DNA for the CDR3: TGTGCCAGCAGCCCCTGGGGGGACATCTACAATGAGCAGTACTTC. Residues: CASSPWGDIYNEQYF.

The J gene is TRBJ2-3, the V gene TRBV6-4, with 16 bases aligning to TRBD2. Germline V gives CDR1 MRHNA, CDR2 SNTAGT. V lost 3 bases, J lost 4 bases, and 1 base stayed unmatched. The CDR3 extends over 16 amino acids. CDR3 region: CASSEGLAGGPDTQYF. DNA for the CDR3: TGTGCCAGCAGTGAGGGACTAGCGGGAGGGCCAGATACGCAGTATTTT.

The table lists this clonotype with many counts. This chain links TRBV7-3 with TRBJ2-5; D is perhaps TRBD2 (7 bases). Trimming left V 4 bases short and J 4 bases short, with 22 bases between. This CDR3 spans 17 amino acids. Germline loops: CDR1 SGHTA, CDR2 FQGTGA. CDR3 sequence reads: CASSSPGGRRIGETQYF. CDR3 coding DNA: TGTGCCAGCAGCTCCCCCGGGGGGCGTAGAATAGGAGAGACCCAGTACTTC.

Comment on this clonotype: This may come from a read error, since a much larger clone is one base off. V and J are TRBV15 and TRBJ2-5; 13 bases are shared with TRBD2. There are 17 residues in the CDR3. Germline CDR1 LNHNV, CDR2 YYDKDF (reference sequence). CDR3 sequence reads: CATSRVAGTSGVETRYF. The CDR3 DNA follows: TGTGCCACCAGCAGGGTGGCTGGGACTAGCGGGGTAGAGACCCGGTACTTC.

This chain links TRBV29-1 with TRBJ1-1; D unresolved. The CDR3 consists of 11 residues. Germline loops: CDR1 SQVTM, CDR2 ANQGSEA. V was pared by 0 bases and J by 10 bases, with 9 bases between. CDR3 sequence (DNA): TGCAGCGTTGAAGATCGGGGTTTAGCTTTCTTT. The encoded protein is CSVEDRGLAFF.

This clonotype came up many times. This sequence joins TRBV20-1 and TRBJ2-7, with unresolved D. Trimming pared 3 bases from V and 4 bases from J, leaving 10 bases between. The CDR3 sequence is 12 residues long. Germline V gives CDR1 DFQATT, CDR2 SNEGSKA (reference sequence). DNA of the CDR3: TGCAGTGCTAGCCAGACTGAATACGAGCAGTACTTC. The encoded protein is CSASQTEYEQYF.

This clonotype was counted only a few times. This may be a read error, as it is one base from a much larger clone. For the CDR3, the DNA is TGTGTTACCCTTAGGGGGGGCAGGTACAATGAGCAGTTCTTC. Encoded protein: CVTLRGGRYNEQFF. V gene TRBV6-1 combines with J gene TRBJ2-1; the D gene is possibly TRBD2 (7 bases). Germline lookup yields CDR1 MNHNS and CDR2 SASEGT. The CDR3 covers 14 residues.

The sample holds one count of this clonotype. The gene calls are TRBV2 and TRBJ2-5, with TRBD2 matching 8 bases. With the DNA end fitting TRBJ2-1 better, the J assignment may be wrong. This CDR3 contains 16 residues. The germline V gene has CDR1 SNHLY and CDR2 FYNNEI. Written as DNA, the CDR3 is TGTGCCAGCAGTGGAAGGAGGGCGGGGGGCCAAGAGACCCAGTTCTTC. As protein: CASSGRRAGGQETQFF.

The sample holds many counts of this clonotype. The chain links TRBV6-5 to TRBJ2-1; either TRBD1 or TRBD2 may fit D (6 bases each). Trimming pared 5 bases from V and 1 base from J, leaving 12 bases between. Germline V lookup: CDR1 MNHEY, CDR2 SVGAGI. The CDR3 contains 15 residues. This CDR3 is CASSKGGRSYNEQFF. The CDR3 bases are TGTGCCAGCAGTAAGGGGGGCAGGTCCTACAATGAGCAGTTCTTC.

Comment on this clonotype: A much larger clone differs by one base, so this may be a read error. This chain joins TRBV7-2 and TRBJ2-5; perhaps D is TRBD1 or TRBD2 (6 bases each). This CDR3 spans 15 amino acids. Per the germline V gene, CDR1 is SGHTA and CDR2 is FQGNSA. CDR3 in amino acids: CAGSLSRGQTETQYF. The CDR3 coding sequence is TGTGCCGGCAGCTTGTCCCGGGGGCAGACAGAGACCCAGTACTTC.

The chain recombines TRBV15 with TRBJ2-1, with D perhaps given as TRBD1 or TRBD2 (6 bases each). The CDR3 length is 16 residues. The germline V and J ends were trimmed by 0 bases and 7 bases, with 16 bases remaining between them. CDR1 and CDR2 (germline): LNHNV, YYDKDF (reference sequence). CDR3 residues: CATSRDRLGGVNEQFF. CDR3 bases: TGTGCCACCAGCAGAGATAGACTAGGGGGAGTGAATGAGCAGTTCTTC.

This clonotype appeared many times. The CDR3 nucleotides are TGTGCCAGCAGCTTTTTACTCAGCGGGCGTACCTACGAGCAGTACTTC. Protein: CASSFLLSGRTYEQYF. The rearrangement uses TRBV5-6 and TRBJ2-7, with TRBD2 as a possible D gene (6 bases). CDR1 is SGHDT, CDR2 YYEEEE, per germline. V was trimmed by 2 bases and J by 2 bases, leaving 17 bases between them. This CDR3 region has 16 residues.

There are a few counts of this clonotype. A much larger clone differs by one base, so this may be a read error. The CDR3 DNA reads TGTGCCAGCAGCCAAGTAAGCGGGGGGGGAGACAATGAGCAGTACTTC. Translated, it gives CASSQVSGGGDNEQYF. The chain joins TRBV4-2 to TRBJ2-1, with 10 bases that match TRBD2. The tail of the sequence fits TRBJ2-7 better, so the J call may be wrong. Per germline, CDR1 LGHNA and CDR2 YNFKEQ. This CDR3 is built from 16 residues.

CDR3 loop: CASSERGTGWYGYTF. The CDR3 bases are TGTGCCAGCAGTGAAAGGGGGACAGGATGGTATGGCTACACCTTC. This chain links TRBV6-1 with TRBJ1-2, with 8 bases identical to TRBD1. Germline V CDR1 and CDR2: MNHNS, SASEGT. V lost 2 bases and J lost 5; bases outside the gene matches: 7. The CDR3 loop spans 15 amino acids.

Points on this clonotype: This sequence may be a read error, since a much larger clone differs from it by one base. The V call is TRBV7-9, the J call TRBJ1-1, with 8 bases matching TRBD1. Per germline, CDR1 SEHNR and CDR2 FQNEAQ (reference sequence). The CDR3 has 15 amino acids. V lost 5 bases to trimming and J lost 3 bases; unmatched junction nucleotides: 8. The CDR3: CASSPRTGRHTEAFF. CDR3 coding DNA: TGTGCCAGCAGCCCTCGGACAGGGAGACACACTGAAGCTTTCTTT. Looking up the rest from reference TRBV7-9 and TRBJ1-1 gives the full variable domain: DTGVSQNPRHKITKRGQNVTFRCDPISEHNRLYWYRQTLGQGPEFLTYFQNEAQLEKSRLLSDRFSAERPKGSFSTLEIQRTEQGDSAMYLCASSPRTGRHTEAFFGQGTRLTVV.

This clonotype was observed a handful of times. This chain connects TRBV5-5 to TRBJ1-1; TRBD1 agrees at 8 bases. This CDR3 contains 15 residues. CDR1 SGHKS and CDR2 YYEKEE come from the germline V gene (reference sequence). The ends lost 5 bases at V and 1 base at J; junction bases unmatched: 7. This chain's CDR3 is CASSSRTGTNTEAFF. The CDR3, as DNA: TGTGCCAGCAGTTCCCGGACAGGGACGAACACTGAAGCTTTCTTT.

V and J are TRBV5-1 and TRBJ2-2; 10 bases are shared with TRBD2. From germline, CDR1 is SGHRS and CDR2 YFSETQ. V dropped 4 bases and J dropped 3; count of bases not matched to a gene: 6. The CDR3 totals 16 residues. The CDR3 protein is CASSQDSGGYTGELFF. CDR3 in DNA: TGCGCCAGCAGCCAGGATAGCGGGGGGTACACCGGGGAGCTGTTTTTT.

The gene calls are TRBV7-3 and TRBJ1-5, with D tentatively TRBD1 (5 bases). CDR1 is SGHTA, CDR2 FQGTGA, per germline. Between the trimmed V and J ends, which lost 5 bases and 11 bases, there was a span of 16 bases. The CDR3 has 13 amino acids. The CDR3 nucleotides read TGTGCCAGCAGCCCCTACCTCGGGGGGACCCAGCATTTT. As protein: CASSPYLGGTQHF.

The chain employs TRBV6-5 and TRBJ1-4; D gene uncertain. Trimming removed 6 bases at V and 8 bases at J, with 10 bases between. The length of the CDR3 is 12 residues. Germline V CDR1 and CDR2: MNHEY, SVGAGI. CDR3 nucleotide sequence: TGTGCCAGCAGGGCCGGTGGGGAAAAACTGTTTTTT. Encoded protein: CASRAGGEKLFF.

This clonotype has a count of ten or more. This may come from a read error, since a much larger clone is one base off. The J gene is TRBJ2-7, the V gene TRBV7-2; D not certain. The CDR3 length is 14 residues. Germline V lookup: CDR1 SGHTA, CDR2 FQGNSA. V was clipped by 7 bases and J by 1 base, with 14 bases between them. CDR3 nucleotides: TGTGCCAGCACCGCCCCCGGCTTATCCTACGAGCAGTACTTC. The encoded protein is CASTAPGLSYEQYF. The full variable domain, its missing parts supplied by reference TRBV7-2 and TRBJ2-7, is GAGVSQSPSNKVTEKGKDVELRCDPISGHTALYWYRQSLGQGLEFLIYFQGNSAPDKSGLPSDRFSAERTGGSVSTLTIQRTQQEDSAVYLCASTAPGLSYEQYFGPGTRLTVT.

There are many counts of this clonotype. The J gene is TRBJ2-5, the V gene TRBV6-1, with 11 bases aligning to TRBD2. The CDR3 contains 17 residues. The V and J ends lost 3 bases and 0 bases, in that order; junction bases with no gene match: 6. Germline lookup yields CDR1 MNHNS and CDR2 SASEGT. CDR3 nucleotide sequence: TGTGCCAGCAGTGACGGGATAGCGGGGGGGTACCAAGAGACCCAGTACTTC. It specifies CASSDGIAGGYQETQYF.

The chain combines TRBV6-5 with TRBJ2-2; 8 positions match TRBD1. V shed 8 bases and J 1 base; nucleotides not matched to a gene: 9. The CDR3 extends over 16 amino acids. Germline CDR1 MNHEY, CDR2 SVGAGI. The CDR3 coding sequence is TGTGCCAGCGGCCCGTTAGGGACAGGGAACACCGGGGAGCTGTTTTTT. The encoded protein is CASGPLGTGNTGELFF.

As concerns this clonotype: Since a much larger clone is just one base distant, this may be a read error. The CDR3: CSAPPAGGYTF. CDR3 nucleotide sequence: TGCAGTGCTCCCCCGGCGGGAGGCTACACCTTC. This rearrangement joins TRBV20-1 to TRBJ1-2; D unclear. The germline V and J ends were trimmed by 5 bases and 8 bases, with 12 bases remaining between them. CDR3 length: 11 residues. CDR1 DFQATT and CDR2 SNEGSKA come from the germline V gene (reference sequence).

The chain links TRBV7-2 to TRBJ2-3, with TRBD2 matching 8 bases. The CDR3 is 15 amino acids. Germline lookup yields CDR1 SGHTA and CDR2 FQGNSA. Trimming cost V 5 bases and J 5 bases; bases outside gene matches: 9. This CDR3 reads CASSPSGGGQDTQYF. Written as DNA, the CDR3 is TGTGCCAGCAGCCCGAGCGGGGGCGGCCAAGATACGCAGTATTTT.